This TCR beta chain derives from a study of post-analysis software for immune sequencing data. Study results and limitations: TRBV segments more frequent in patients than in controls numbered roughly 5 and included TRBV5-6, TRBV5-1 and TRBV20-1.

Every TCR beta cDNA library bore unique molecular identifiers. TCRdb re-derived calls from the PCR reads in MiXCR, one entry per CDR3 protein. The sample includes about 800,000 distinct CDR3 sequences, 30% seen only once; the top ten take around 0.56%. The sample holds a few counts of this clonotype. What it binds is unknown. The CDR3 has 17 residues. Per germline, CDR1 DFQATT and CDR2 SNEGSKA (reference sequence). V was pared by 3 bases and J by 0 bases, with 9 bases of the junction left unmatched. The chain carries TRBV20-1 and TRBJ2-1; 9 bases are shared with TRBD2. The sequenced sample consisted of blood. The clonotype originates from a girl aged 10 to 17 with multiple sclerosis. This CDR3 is CSASASGGQSSYNEQFF. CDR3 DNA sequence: TGCAGTGCTAGTGCCAGCGGGGGGCAAAGCTCCTACAATGAGCAGTTCTTC.